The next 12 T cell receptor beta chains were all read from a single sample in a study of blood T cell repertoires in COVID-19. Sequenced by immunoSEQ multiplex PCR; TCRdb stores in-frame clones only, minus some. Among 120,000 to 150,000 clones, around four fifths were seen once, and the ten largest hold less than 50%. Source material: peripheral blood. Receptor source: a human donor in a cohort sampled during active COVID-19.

CDR3 loop: CASSAGTGSTDTQYF. For the CDR3, the DNA is TGCGCCAGCAGCGCCGGGACAGGGAGCACAGATACGCAGTATTTT. The chain couples TRBV5-1 to TRBJ2-3; TRBD1 aligns across 9 bases. The germline V gene has CDR1 SGHRS and CDR2 YFSETQ. Germline trimming cut 4 bases from V and 0 bases from J; bases unmatched to any gene: 3. The CDR3 covers 15 residues. The full variable domain, rest sourced from reference TRBV5-1 and TRBJ2-3, is KAGVTQTPRYLIKTRGQQVTLSCSPISGHRSVSWYQQTPGQGLQFLFEYFSETQRNKGNFPGRFSGRQFSNSRSEMNVSTLELGDSALYLCASSAGTGSTDTQYFGPGTRLTVL.

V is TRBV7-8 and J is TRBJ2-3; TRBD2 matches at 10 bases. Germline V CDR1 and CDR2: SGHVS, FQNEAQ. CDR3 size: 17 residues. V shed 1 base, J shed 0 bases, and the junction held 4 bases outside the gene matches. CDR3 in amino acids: CASSLGLLAGSTDTQYF. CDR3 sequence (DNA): TGTGCCAGCAGCTTAGGGCTACTAGCGGGGAGCACAGATACGCAGTATTTT.

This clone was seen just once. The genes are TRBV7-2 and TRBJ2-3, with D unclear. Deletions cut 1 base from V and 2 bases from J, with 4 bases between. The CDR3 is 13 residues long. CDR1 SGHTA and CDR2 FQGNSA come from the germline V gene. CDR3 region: CASSLEYTDTQYF. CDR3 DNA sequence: TGTGCCAGCAGCTTAGAATACACAGATACGCAGTATTTT.

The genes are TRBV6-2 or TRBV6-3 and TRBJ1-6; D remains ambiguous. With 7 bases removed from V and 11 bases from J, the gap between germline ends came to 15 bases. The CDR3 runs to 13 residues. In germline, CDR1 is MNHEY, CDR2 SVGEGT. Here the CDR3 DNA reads TGTGCCAGCAATTATCCGGGAGTCCCACCCCTCCACTTT. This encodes CASNYPGVPPLHF.

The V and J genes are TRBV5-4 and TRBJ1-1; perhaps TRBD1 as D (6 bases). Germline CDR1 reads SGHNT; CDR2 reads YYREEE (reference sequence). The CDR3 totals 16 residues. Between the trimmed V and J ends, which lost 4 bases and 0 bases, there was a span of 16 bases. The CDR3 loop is CASSTPGHIMNTEAFF. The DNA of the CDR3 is TGTGCCAGCAGCACCCCGGGACATATCATGAACACTGAAGCTTTCTTT.

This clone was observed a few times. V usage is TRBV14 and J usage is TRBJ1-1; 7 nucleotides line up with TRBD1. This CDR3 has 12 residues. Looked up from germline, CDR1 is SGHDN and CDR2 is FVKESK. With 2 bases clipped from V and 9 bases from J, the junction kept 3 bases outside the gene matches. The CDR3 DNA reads TGTGCCAGCAGCCAAAACAGGGGAAAAGCTTTCTTT. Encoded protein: CASSQNRGKAFF.

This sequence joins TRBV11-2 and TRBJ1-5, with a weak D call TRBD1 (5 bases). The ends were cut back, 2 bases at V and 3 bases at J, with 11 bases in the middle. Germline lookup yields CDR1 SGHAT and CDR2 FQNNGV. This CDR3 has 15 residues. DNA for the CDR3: TGTGCCAGCAGCTTATTGGGGGGAAACAATCAGCCCCAGCATTTT. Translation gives CASSLLGGNNQPQHF.

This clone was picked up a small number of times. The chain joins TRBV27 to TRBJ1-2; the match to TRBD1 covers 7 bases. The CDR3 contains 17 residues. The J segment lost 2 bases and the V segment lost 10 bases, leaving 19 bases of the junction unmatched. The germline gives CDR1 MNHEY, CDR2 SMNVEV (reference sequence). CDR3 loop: CATKGAERVGQNYGYTF. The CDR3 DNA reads TGTGCCACGAAGGGGGCGGAAAGGGTAGGACAAAACTATGGCTACACCTTC.

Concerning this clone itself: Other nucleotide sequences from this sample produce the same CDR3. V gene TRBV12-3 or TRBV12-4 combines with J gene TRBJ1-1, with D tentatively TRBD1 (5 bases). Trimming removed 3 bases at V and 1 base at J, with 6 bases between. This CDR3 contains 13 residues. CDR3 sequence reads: CASSFGGNTEAFF. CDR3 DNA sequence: TGTGCCAGCAGTTTCGGGGGGAACACTGAAGCTTTCTTT.

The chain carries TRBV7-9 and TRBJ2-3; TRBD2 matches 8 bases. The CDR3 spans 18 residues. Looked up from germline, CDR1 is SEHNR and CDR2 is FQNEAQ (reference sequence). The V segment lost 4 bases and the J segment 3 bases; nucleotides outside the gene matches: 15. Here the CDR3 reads CASSSQRVAGKGTDTQYF. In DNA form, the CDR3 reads TGTGCCAGCAGCTCCCAGAGGGTAGCGGGGAAAGGTACAGATACGCAGTATTTT.

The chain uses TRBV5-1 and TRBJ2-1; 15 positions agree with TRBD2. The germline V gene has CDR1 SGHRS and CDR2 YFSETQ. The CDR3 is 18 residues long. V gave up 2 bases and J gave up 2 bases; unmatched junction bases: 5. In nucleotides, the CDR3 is TGCGCCAGCAGCTTCCGGACTAGCGGGGGGGCTACCTACAATGAGCAGTTCTTC. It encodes CASSFRTSGGATYNEQFF.

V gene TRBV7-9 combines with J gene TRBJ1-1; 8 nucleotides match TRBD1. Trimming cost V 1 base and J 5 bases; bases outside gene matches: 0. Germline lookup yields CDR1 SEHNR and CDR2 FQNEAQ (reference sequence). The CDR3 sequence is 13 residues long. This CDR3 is CASSLGQGTEAFF. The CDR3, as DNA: TGTGCCAGCAGCTTAGGACAGGGGACTGAAGCTTTCTTT.